These 5 T cell receptor beta chains came from one sample sequenced in a study of T cell changes during pregnancy in multiple sclerosis. Sequencing was performed with immunoSEQ multiplex PCR; in TCRdb, only in-frame clones are kept and a portion is missing. This table holds 70,000 to 90,000 clones, about nine tenths found once. The sequenced sample was PBMCs, obtained in the first trimester of pregnancy. The receptors were gathered from a female donor in good health, serving as a control in a pregnancy study. Some clones in this sample may be carry-over from other donors' samples.

This chain links TRBV29-1 with TRBJ1-4, with D unclear. The CDR3 runs 13 residues. CDR1 and CDR2 (germline): SQVTM, ANQGSEA. V was pared by 4 bases and J by 5 bases, with 11 bases between. CDR3 in DNA: TGCAGCGTTGGGGAGCAGCTGAATGAAAAACTGTTTTTT. Its translation: CSVGEQLNEKLFF.

The rearrangement joins TRBV7-9 to TRBJ1-5; D ambiguous. The CDR3 extends over 13 amino acids. Trimming cost V 5 bases and J 0 bases, with 5 bases left between them. CDR1 and CDR2 from the germline V gene are SEHNR and FQNEAQ (reference sequence). CDR3: CASSQNSNQPQHF. CDR3 sequence (DNA): TGTGCCAGCAGCCAAAATAGCAATCAGCCCCAGCATTTT.

This sequence joins TRBV5-1 and TRBJ2-7; no firm D call. Between the trimmed V and J ends, which lost 4 bases and 2 bases, there was a span of 10 bases. The germline CDR1 and CDR2 sequences are SGHRS and YFSETQ. The CDR3 has 13 amino acids. The CDR3 here is CASSEPQTYEQYF. In DNA, the CDR3 is TGCGCCAGCAGCGAACCTCAGACCTACGAGCAGTACTTC.

V gene TRBV7-9 combines with J gene TRBJ2-3; 9 nucleotides match TRBD2. The germline gives CDR1 SEHNR, CDR2 FQNEAQ (reference sequence). The CDR3 totals 16 residues. V was clipped by 1 base and J by 5 bases; unmatched bases: 7. DNA of the CDR3: TGTGCCAGCAGCTTAGTGGGCGGGGGGGCAAAAGATACGCAGTATTTT. It yields the protein CASSLVGGGAKDTQYF.

The rearrangement joins TRBV29-1 to TRBJ2-6; no firm D call. With 3 bases removed from V and 0 bases from J, the gap between germline ends came to 3 bases. Germline CDR1 and CDR2: SQVTM and ANQGSEA. CDR3 length: 13 residues. The CDR3 region is CSVDSSGANVLTF. The CDR3 nucleotides are TGCAGCGTTGACAGCTCTGGGGCCAACGTCCTGACTTTC.